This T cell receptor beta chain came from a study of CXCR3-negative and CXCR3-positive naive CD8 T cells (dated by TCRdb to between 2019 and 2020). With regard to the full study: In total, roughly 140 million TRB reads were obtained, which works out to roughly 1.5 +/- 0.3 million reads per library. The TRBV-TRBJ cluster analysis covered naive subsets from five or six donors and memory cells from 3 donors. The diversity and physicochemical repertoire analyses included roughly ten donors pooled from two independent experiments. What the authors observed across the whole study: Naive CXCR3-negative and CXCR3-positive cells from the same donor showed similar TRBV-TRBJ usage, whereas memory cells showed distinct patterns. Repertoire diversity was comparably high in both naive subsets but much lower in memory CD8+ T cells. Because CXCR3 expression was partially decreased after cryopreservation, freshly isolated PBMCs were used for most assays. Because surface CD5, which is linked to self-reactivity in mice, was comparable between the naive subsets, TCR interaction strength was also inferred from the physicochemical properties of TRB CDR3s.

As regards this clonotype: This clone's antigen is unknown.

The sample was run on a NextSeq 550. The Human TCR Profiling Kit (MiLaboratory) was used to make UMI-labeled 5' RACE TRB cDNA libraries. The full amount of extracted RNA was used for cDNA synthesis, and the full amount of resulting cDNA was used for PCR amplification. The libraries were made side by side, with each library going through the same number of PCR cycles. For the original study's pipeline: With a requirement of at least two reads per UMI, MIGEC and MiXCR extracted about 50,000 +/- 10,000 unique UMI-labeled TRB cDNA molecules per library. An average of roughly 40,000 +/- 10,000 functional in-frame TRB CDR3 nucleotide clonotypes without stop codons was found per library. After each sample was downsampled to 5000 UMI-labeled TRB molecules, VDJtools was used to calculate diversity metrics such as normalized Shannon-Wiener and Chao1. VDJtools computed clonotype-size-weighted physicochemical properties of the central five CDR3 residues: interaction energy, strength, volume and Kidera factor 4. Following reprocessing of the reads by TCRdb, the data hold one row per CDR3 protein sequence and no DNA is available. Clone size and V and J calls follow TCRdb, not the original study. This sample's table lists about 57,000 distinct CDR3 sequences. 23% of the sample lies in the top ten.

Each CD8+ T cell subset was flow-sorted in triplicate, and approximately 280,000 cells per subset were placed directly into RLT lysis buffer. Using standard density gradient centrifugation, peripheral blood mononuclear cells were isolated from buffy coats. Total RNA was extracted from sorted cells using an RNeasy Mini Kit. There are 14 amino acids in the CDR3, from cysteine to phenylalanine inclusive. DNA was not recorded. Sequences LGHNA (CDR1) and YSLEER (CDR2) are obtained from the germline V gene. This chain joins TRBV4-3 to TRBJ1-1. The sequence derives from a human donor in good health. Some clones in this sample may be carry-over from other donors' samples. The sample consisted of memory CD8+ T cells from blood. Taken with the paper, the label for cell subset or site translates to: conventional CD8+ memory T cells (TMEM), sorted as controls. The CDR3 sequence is CASSQDIVVTEAFF.